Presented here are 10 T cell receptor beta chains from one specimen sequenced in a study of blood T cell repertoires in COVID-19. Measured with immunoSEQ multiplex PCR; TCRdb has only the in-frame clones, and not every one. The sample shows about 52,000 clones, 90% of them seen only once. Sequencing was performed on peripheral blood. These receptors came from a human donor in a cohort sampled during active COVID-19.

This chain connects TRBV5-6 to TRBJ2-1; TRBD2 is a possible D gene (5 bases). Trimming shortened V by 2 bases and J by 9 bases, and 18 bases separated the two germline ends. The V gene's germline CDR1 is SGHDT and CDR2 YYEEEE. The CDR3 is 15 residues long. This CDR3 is CASSFSLDQWGEQFF. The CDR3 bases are TGTGCCAGCAGCTTCTCACTAGATCAGTGGGGTGAGCAGTTCTTC.

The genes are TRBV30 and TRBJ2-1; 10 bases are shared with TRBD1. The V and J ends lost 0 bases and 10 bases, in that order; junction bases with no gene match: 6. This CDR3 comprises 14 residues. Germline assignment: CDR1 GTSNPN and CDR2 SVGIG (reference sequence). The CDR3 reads CAWSVGQGLGEQFF. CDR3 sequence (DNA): TGTGCCTGGAGTGTGGGACAGGGGTTGGGGGAGCAGTTCTTC.

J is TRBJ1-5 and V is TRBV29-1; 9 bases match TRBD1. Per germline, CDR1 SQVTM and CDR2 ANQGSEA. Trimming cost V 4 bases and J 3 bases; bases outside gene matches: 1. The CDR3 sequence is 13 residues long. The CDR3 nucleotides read TGCAGCGTTGGACAGGGGGTCAATCAGCCCCAGCATTTT. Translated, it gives CSVGQGVNQPQHF.

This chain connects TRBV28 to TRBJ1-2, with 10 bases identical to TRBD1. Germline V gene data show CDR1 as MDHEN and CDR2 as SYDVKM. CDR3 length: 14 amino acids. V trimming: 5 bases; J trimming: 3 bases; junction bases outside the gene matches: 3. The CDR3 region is CASSGGQGDYGYTF. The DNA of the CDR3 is TGTGCCAGCAGTGGTGGACAGGGGGACTATGGCTACACCTTC.

CDR3 sequence reads: CASSLRGGDTEAFF. Written as DNA, the CDR3 is TGTGCCAGCAGCTTAAGAGGGGGTGACACTGAAGCTTTCTTT. V and J are TRBV7-3 and TRBJ1-1; D may be TRBD1 (6 bases). Trimming removed 1 base at V and 3 bases at J, with 9 bases between. Germline V gene data show CDR1 as SGHTA and CDR2 as FQGTGA. The CDR3 length is 14 residues.

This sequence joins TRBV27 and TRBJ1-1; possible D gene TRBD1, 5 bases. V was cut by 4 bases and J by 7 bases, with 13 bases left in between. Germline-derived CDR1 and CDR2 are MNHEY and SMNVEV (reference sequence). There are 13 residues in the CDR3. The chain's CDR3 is CASSSRDYIEAFF. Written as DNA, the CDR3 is TGTGCCAGCAGTTCCCGGGACTACATTGAAGCTTTCTTT.

The CDR3 is CASSGGQGGRYGYTF. DNA of the CDR3: TGTGCCAGCAGTGGCGGACAGGGAGGTAGATATGGCTACACCTTC. The chain has TRBV6-4 and TRBJ1-2; 8 bases line up with TRBD1. The trim removed 4 bases at V and 5 bases at J, leaving 9 bases unmatched. This CDR3 is built from 15 residues. CDR1 and CDR2 from the germline V gene are MRHNA and SNTAGT.

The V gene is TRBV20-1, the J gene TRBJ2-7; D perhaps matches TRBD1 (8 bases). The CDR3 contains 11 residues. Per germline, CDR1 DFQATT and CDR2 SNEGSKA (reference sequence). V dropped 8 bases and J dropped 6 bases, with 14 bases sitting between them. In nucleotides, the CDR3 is TGCAGTCCCACAGGGGGGGCCGAGCAGTACTTC. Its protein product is CSPTGGAEQYF.

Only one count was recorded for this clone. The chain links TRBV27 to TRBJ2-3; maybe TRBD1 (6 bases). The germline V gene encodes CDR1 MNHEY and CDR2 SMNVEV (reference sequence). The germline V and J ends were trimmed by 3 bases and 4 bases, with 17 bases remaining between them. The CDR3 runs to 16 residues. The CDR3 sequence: CASSLYRDVRADTQYF. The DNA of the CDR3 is TGTGCCAGCAGTTTGTACAGGGATGTGAGGGCAGATACGCAGTATTTT.

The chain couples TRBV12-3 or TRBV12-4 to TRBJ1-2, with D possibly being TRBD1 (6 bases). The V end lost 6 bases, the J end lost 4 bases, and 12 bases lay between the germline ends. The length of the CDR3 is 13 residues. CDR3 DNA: TGTGCCAGCAGACGACAGGAGTTCTATGGCTACACCTTC. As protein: CASRRQEFYGYTF.